This record looks at one TCR beta chain sequence and its context. During active infection, Seattle patients enrolled and were then monitored through disease. The record originates from a study of blood T cell repertoires in COVID-19. Study details: The study drew acute and convalescent COVID-19 samples from the United States, Italy and Spain. T cells, B-cell-depleted T cells, or PBMCs supplied cDNA or gDNA.

Authors' processing steps: The assay estimated nucleated cells by amplifying reference gene primers. The table came from immunoSEQ multiplex PCR; TCRdb's copy has only in-frame clones and leaves some out. V, J and clone size derive from that table, while D and trimming were established from the DNA sequence. The data hold over 200,000 clones, with roughly four fifths observed a single time. From germline, CDR1 is MGHRA and CDR2 YSYEKL. Trimming cost V 1 base and J 5 bases, with 8 bases left between them. This CDR3 contains 13 residues. The chain couples TRBV4-1 to TRBJ1-2; D not resolved. Sample: peripheral blood. This receptor was obtained from a woman of 80 years or more with COVID-19, enrolled during active disease. The CDR3 reads CASSQGSRYGYTF. In nucleotides, the CDR3 is TGCGCCAGCAGCCAAGGGTCCAGATATGGCTACACCTTC.